This entry lists 18 T cell receptor beta chains sequenced from one sample in a study of vaccination and CD4 T cells after COVID-19. Their antigen targets remain unknown. Sequencing of DNA taken from cultured CD4+ T cells relied on the Oncomine TCR Beta short-read assay. TCRdb re-called the PCR reads with MiXCR, one entry per CDR3 protein. The sample shows about 23,000 distinct CDR3 sequences, under 45% of them seen only once. Treatment given: 10-day PBMC culture with coronavirus spike peptide pools or control peptides (ViraFEST assay). Sequenced material: CD4+ T cells from blood, cultured in vitro, taken before SARS-CoV-2 vaccination. These TCRs come from a human donor who received a COVID-19 vaccine.

This rearrangement joins TRBV4-1 to TRBJ2-5; TRBD1 might be the D (6 bases). Germline lookup yields CDR1 MGHRA and CDR2 YSYEKL. Trimming took off 1 base at V and 2 bases at J, with 11 bases between the two ends. There are 15 residues in the CDR3. The CDR3 is CASSQVGTRQETQYF. Here the CDR3 DNA reads TGCGCCAGCAGCCAAGTTGGGACAAGACAAGAGACCCAGTACTTC.

In this sample, this clonotype turned up a few times. The chain joins TRBV24-1 to TRBJ2-3; perhaps TRBD2 as D (6 bases). V was pared by 4 bases and J by 0 bases, with 13 bases between. CDR1 is KGHDR and CDR2 is SFDVKD in the germline V gene. This CDR3 is 16 amino acids long. The DNA of the CDR3 is TGTGCCACCAGTGACCCTTCTAGCGTAAGCACAGATACGCAGTATTTT. As protein: CATSDPSSVSTDTQYF.

The genes are TRBV6-1 and TRBJ2-2; no definite D call. Germline assignment: CDR1 MNHNS and CDR2 SASEGT. CDR3 length: 12 residues. V lost 3 bases and J 5 bases, leaving 4 bases between the germline ends. CDR3 DNA: TGTGCCAGCAGTGAGCGGACCGGGGAGCTGTTTTTT. This gives the protein CASSERTGELFF.

In its sample, this clonotype was seen once. This chain uses TRBV12-3 or TRBV12-4 with TRBJ1-1; D remains unclear. V was shortened by 7 bases and J by 4 bases, with 13 bases between the two germline ends. The CDR3 extends over 13 amino acids. CDR3 nucleotide sequence: TGTGCCAGCAATAAGGGAAGCAGCACTGAAGCTTTCTTT. Its protein is CASNKGSSTEAFF.

There are a few counts of this clonotype. The CDR3 spells CASSPPSGGQRDNEQFF. In DNA, the CDR3 is TGTGCCAGCAGCCCTCCCTCTGGAGGACAGCGAGACAATGAGCAGTTCTTC. The chain joins TRBV7-2 to TRBJ2-1, with D possibly matching TRBD1 (6 bases). V lost 5 bases to trimming and J lost 5 bases, with 22 bases between them. The CDR3 consists of 17 residues. Germline loops: CDR1 SGHTA, CDR2 FQGNSA.

This chain uses TRBV10-3 with TRBJ1-3; D might be TRBD1 (6 bases). The CDR3 is 16 amino acids. V was clipped by 6 bases and J by 0 bases, with 15 bases between them. Germline-derived CDR1 and CDR2 are ENHRY and SYGVKD. The CDR3 sequence is CAISQTGTSSGNTIYF. Written as DNA, the CDR3 is TGTGCCATCAGCCAGACAGGAACGAGCTCTGGAAACACCATATATTTT.

The chain combines TRBV20-1 with TRBJ1-5; unclear D gene. The V end lost 0 bases, the J end lost 2 bases, and 14 bases lay between the germline ends. Germline values: CDR1 DFQATT, CDR2 SNEGSKA (reference sequence). The CDR3 has 16 amino acids. CDR3 loop: CSARDGVVGRNQPQHF. The CDR3 DNA is TGCAGTGCTAGAGATGGGGTGGTAGGACGCAATCAGCCCCAGCATTTT.

This chain joins TRBV29-1 and TRBJ1-5, with 8 bases fitting TRBD1. The CDR3 totals 13 residues. CDR1 and CDR2 (germline): SQVTM, ANQGSEA. V shed 3 bases and J 6 bases; nucleotides not matched to a gene: 4. CDR3 bases: TGCAGCGTTGAGGGACAGGAGGGTCAGCCCCAGCATTTT. This codes for CSVEGQEGQPQHF.

The V call is TRBV30, the J call TRBJ1-3, with a weak D call TRBD1 (6 bases). Germline V gene lookup returns CDR1 GTSNPN and CDR2 SVGIG (reference sequence). Trimming pared 5 bases from V and 2 bases from J, leaving 13 bases between. The CDR3 sequence is 14 residues long. CDR3 residues: CAWVVQGPGNTIYF. For the CDR3, the DNA is TGTGCCTGGGTGGTACAGGGTCCTGGAAACACCATATATTTT.

The gene calls are TRBV5-4 and TRBJ1-2; D call uncertain. CDR1 is SGHNT, CDR2 YYREEE, per germline (reference sequence). Deletions cut 6 bases from V and 4 bases from J, with 7 bases between. This CDR3 is 11 amino acids long. The CDR3 sequence is CASTGVYGYTF. The CDR3 nucleotides are TGTGCCAGCACCGGAGTCTATGGCTACACCTTC.

V is TRBV5-3 and J is TRBJ2-7, with D possibly TRBD2 on 6 matching bases. TRBV5-3 falls under the ORF class, with uncertain function. The CDR3 totals 14 residues. Trimming shortened V by 8 bases and J by 7 bases, and 22 bases separated the two germline ends. The CDR3 loop reads CARGPPGALAEQYF. The CDR3 nucleotides are TGTGCCAGGGGTCCCCCGGGAGCCCTGGCTGAGCAGTACTTC.

The chain employs TRBV6-1 and TRBJ2-5; weak D call: TRBD2 (7 bases). From germline, CDR1 is MNHNS and CDR2 SASEGT. Trimming shortened V by 6 bases and J by 2 bases, and 19 bases separated the two germline ends. The CDR3 is 16 residues long. The CDR3 sequence: CASRPRLGGPQETQYF. The CDR3 DNA reads as TGTGCCAGCAGGCCCAGGTTGGGGGGGCCACAAGAGACCCAGTACTTC.

V usage is TRBV6-1 and J usage is TRBJ2-2, with D uncertain. The CDR3 contains 14 residues. With 6 bases removed from V and 7 bases from J, the gap between germline ends came to 15 bases. The V gene's germline CDR1 is MNHNS and CDR2 SASEGT. CDR3 bases: TGTGCCAGCAGATTAGATCGTTATGTCGGGGAGCTGTTTTTT. Protein: CASRLDRYVGELFF.

This chain's CDR3 is CSATYSGGSYEQYF. The CDR3 DNA sequence: TGCAGTGCTACCTACAGTGGGGGATCCTACGAGCAGTACTTC. The rearrangement joins TRBV20-1 to TRBJ2-7, with D possibly being TRBD1 or TRBD2 (5 bases each). Germline V gene lookup returns CDR1 DFQATT and CDR2 SNEGSKA (reference sequence). V was clipped by 4 bases and J by 1 base, with 14 bases between them. The CDR3 covers 14 residues.

The J gene is TRBJ2-3, the V gene TRBV24-1; D is uncertain. This CDR3 contains 13 residues. Trimming pared 6 bases from V and 1 base from J, leaving 7 bases between. Germline V lookup: CDR1 KGHDR, CDR2 SFDVKD. The CDR3 reads CATSSPGTDTQYF. The CDR3 region has the DNA TGTGCCACCAGTTCCCCTGGCACAGATACGCAGTATTTT.

This sequence joins TRBV15 and TRBJ2-6; 7 bases line up with TRBD2. Germline V gene sequence: CDR1 LNHNV, CDR2 YYDKDF (reference sequence). The J segment lost 3 bases and the V segment lost 5 bases, leaving 19 bases of the junction unmatched. The CDR3 is 20 residues long. The CDR3 DNA sequence: TGTGCCACCAGCGGACACCCCGGGACTACCCTCGGGGGTGGGGCCAACGTCCTGACTTTC. Encoded protein: CATSGHPGTTLGGGANVLTF.

This clonotype has a single count. The rearrangement links TRBV12-3 or TRBV12-4 to TRBJ2-3, with D possibly matching TRBD2 (6 bases). V gave up 6 bases and J gave up 5 bases, with 24 bases separating them. The CDR3 spans 17 residues. Written as DNA, the CDR3 is TGTGCCAGCAGCCCTGGGAGGAGGTCCTGGCTCATAGATACGCAGTATTTT. It translates to CASSPGRRSWLIDTQYF.

The V and J genes are TRBV25-1 and TRBJ2-5; 10 bases agree with TRBD1. The germline V gene has CDR1 MGHDK and CDR2 SYGVNS. The J segment lost 5 bases and the V segment lost 8 bases, leaving 11 bases of the junction unmatched. The CDR3 has 15 residues. The chain's CDR3 is CASGPRDRGWETQYF. The CDR3 region has the DNA TGTGCCAGCGGTCCCCGGGACAGGGGATGGGAGACCCAGTACTTC.